The sequence of this TCR beta chain was determined in a study of blood T cells in healthy people across ages (dated by TCRdb to 2013 to 2016). Regarding the study in general: In model experiments, template switching captured roughly one uniquely barcoded TCR beta cDNA molecule for every two T cells. The donors were divided into four age groups: young (average around 15 years), middle-aged (about 39), aged (around 59) and long-lived (more than 75). The study measured age-related changes in TCR beta repertoire diversity using deep sequencing normalized with unique cDNA molecular identifiers. To avoid experimental bias, donors of different ages were distributed randomly across sequencing lanes. Using the same blood draw, the study looked at two additional independent replicas of 1 million unique cDNA reads for two donors, one aged 18 to 30 and the other aged 80 or older.

Library preparation used 5' RACE. The data were produced on an Illumina HiSeq 2500. A second roughly 6 to 12 cycle PCR used a sample-barcoded 5' primer and a J-beta primer mix. A template-switch 5' adaptor carrying 12 random nucleotides introduced a unique molecular identifier onto each TCR beta cDNA molecule. Each sample yielded at least 2.5 million CDR3-containing paired-end reads. All of the RNA was converted into first-strand cDNA using the Mint cDNA synthesis kit, with a TRBC-specific oligonucleotide serving as the primer. After uracil-DNA glycosylase treatment, a first 18-cycle PCR used universal primers M1SS and BC2_uni_R on all cDNA. Turning to the authors' computational methods: For normalization, 1 million high-quality reads, each with a distinct molecular identifier, were randomly selected from each sample. Instead of being binned into consensus sequences, reads with shared molecular identifiers were discarded. MiTCR, with a Q25 quality threshold and the strictest error-elimination algorithm, was used for CDR3 identification, clonotype clustering and error correction. A nonparametric unseen species model using Euler transformation provided a lower-bound estimate of total TCR beta diversity. TCRdb took the public reads, trimmed them with fastp at Q25, ran MiXCR for clone calling and kept in-frame beta chains. Records with the same CDR3 protein are collapsed into one entry carrying the most frequent genes and DNA. The V and J calls were not made by the authors but by TCRdb's processing. In this sample the table shows hundreds of thousands of distinct CDR3 sequences, around three fifths of which occur a single time. Of the sample, roughly 34% falls within the top ten clones.

On the study overall, not on this receptor specifically: Because profiling used bulk unsorted PBMCs, naive and antigen-experienced compartments could not be compared conclusively. Because donor CMV infection status was unknown, age-related changes in expanded clonotypes were potentially confounded. Total diversity estimates from one million sequenced T cells were considered lower bounds and underestimates. The long-lived group showed more naive CD4+ T cells, fewer expanded clones and increased TCR diversity than the aged group, suggesting age selection. A strong correlation was found between observed TCR beta diversity and the percentage of naive T cells measured by flow cytometry. As age increased, observed TCR beta diversity per million T cells dropped in a roughly linear way, and a significant reduction was already evident by age 40.

Relative to germline, V is missing 4 bases and J is missing 3 bases, with 8 bases of the junction outside any gene match. CDR1 is given as SGDLS and CDR2 as YYNGEE, both from the germline V gene. There are 16 amino acids in the CDR3, from cysteine to phenylalanine inclusive. Only the CDR3 DNA stays, 48 bases, in frame from base 1. A word on this clonotype: No antigen is known for it. No quality values exist for individual bases; no much larger clone is one base distant.

Systemically healthy Caucasian individuals from Russia, some 40 in total and aged roughly 6 to 100 years, were included as donors. About 10 milliliters of peripheral blood were drawn from each donor into EDTA-treated Vacutainer tubes. Ficoll-Paque density-gradient centrifugation was used to isolate PBMCs, with at least 6.5 million per sample. Trizol reagent was used to extract total RNA from PBMCs, with at least 5 micrograms per sample. For every donor, flow cytometry on a PBMC aliquot measured the percentage of naive CD45RAhigh/CD27high T cells. The sample taken for sequencing was blood. The clonotype comes from a man between 60 and 75 years old in good health. The chain is made from TRBV9 and TRBJ2-3, with TRBD2 identical over 10 junction bases. The CDR3 reads CASSPRGTSVTDTQYF. The bases are TGTGCCAGCAGCCCGCGTGGGACTAGCGTGACAGATACGCAGTATTTT.